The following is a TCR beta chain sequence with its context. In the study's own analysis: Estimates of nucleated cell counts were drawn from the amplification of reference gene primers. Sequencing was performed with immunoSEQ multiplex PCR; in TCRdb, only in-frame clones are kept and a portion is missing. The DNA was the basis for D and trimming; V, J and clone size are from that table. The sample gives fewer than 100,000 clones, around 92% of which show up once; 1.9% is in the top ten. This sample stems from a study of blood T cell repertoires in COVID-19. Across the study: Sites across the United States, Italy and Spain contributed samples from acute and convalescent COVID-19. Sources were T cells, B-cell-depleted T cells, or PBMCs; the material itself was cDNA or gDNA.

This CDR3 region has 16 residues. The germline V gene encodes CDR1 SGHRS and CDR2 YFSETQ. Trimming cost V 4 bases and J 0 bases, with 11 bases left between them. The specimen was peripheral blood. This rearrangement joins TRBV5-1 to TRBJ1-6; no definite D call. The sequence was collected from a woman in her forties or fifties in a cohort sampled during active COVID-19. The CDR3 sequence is CASSQDSSSYNSPLHF. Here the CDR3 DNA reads TGCGCCAGCAGCCAAGACTCAAGCTCCTATAATTCACCCCTCCACTTT.